This T cell receptor (beta chain) was identified during a study of blood T cell repertoires in COVID-19. In the original analysis: Amplified reference gene primers provided the basis for estimating nucleated cell counts. The protocol was immunoSEQ multiplex PCR, while the TCRdb copy is restricted to in-frame clones and leaves out a portion. The V and J calls and clone size come from that table; D and trimming were worked out from the DNA. The sample lists about 130,000 clones; about 83% were seen once. Trimming took 8 bases from V and 4 from J, leaving 11 bases between them. The CDR3 is 12 amino acids. Germline V gene data show CDR1 as MNHEY and CDR2 as SMNVEV (reference sequence).

The sample was peripheral blood. The V gene is TRBV27, the J gene TRBJ1-1; D unclear. This sequence originates from a human donor in a cohort sampled during active COVID-19. CDR3 loop: CASLGRSTEAFF. In nucleotides, the CDR3 is TGTGCCAGCCTAGGGAGGAGCACTGAAGCTTTCTTT.